This T cell receptor beta chain derives from a study of radiotherapy plus CTLA-4 blockade in lung cancer. Using immunoSEQ multiplex PCR, the repertoire was profiled, and TCRdb retains in-frame clones only, with some absent. The sample contains roughly 59,000 clones, 65% to 80% of which appear only once. Looked up from germline, CDR1 is SGHRS and CDR2 is YFSETQ. CDR3 size: 15 residues. V was cut by 0 bases and J by 7 bases, with 11 bases left in between. This clonotype originated in a human donor with non-small cell lung cancer whose response to radiotherapy plus ipilimumab could not be evaluated. This chain joins TRBV5-1 and TRBJ1-6; a possible D gene is TRBD1 (5 bases). This material consisted of peripheral blood, taken from a patient treated with radiotherapy plus ipilimumab. The CDR3 DNA is TGCGCCAGCAGCTTGGAGGGGAAGGGCAATTCACCCCTCCACTTT. Translating gives CASSLEGKGNSPLHF.